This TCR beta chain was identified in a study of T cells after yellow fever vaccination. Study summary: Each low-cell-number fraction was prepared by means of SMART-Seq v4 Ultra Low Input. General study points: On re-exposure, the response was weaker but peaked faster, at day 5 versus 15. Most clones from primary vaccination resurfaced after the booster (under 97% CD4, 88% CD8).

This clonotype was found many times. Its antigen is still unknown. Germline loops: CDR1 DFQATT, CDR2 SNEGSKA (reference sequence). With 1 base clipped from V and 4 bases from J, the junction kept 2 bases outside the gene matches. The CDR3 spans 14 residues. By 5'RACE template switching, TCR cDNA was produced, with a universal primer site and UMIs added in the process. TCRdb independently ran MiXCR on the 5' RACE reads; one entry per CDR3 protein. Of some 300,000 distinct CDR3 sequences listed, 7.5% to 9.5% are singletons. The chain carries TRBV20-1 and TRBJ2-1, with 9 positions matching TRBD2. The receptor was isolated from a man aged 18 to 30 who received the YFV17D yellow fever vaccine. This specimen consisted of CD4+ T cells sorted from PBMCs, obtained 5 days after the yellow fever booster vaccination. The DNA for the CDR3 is TGCAGTGCTAGAGGACTAGCGGAATACAATGAGCAGTTCTTC. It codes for CSARGLAEYNEQFF.